This T cell receptor beta chain was profiled in a study of T-cell memory formation after mild COVID-19. The length of the CDR3 is 14 residues. V was clipped by 5 bases and J by 2 bases, with 13 bases between them. CDR1 and CDR2 from the germline V gene are SGHAT and FQNNGV. Of note for this clonotype: Its antigen remains unknown.

cDNA libraries for TCR alpha and TCR beta, carrying sample barcodes and UMIs, came from 5'RACE with constant-segment primers. Each CDR3 protein is one row after TCRdb ran MiXCR on the 5' RACE reads. The sample has about 270,000 distinct CDR3 sequences; roughly 17% are singletons. Regarding the study as a whole: The main location of contracting CD4+ clones was CM and EM, and that of contracting CD8+ clones was EMRA.

This chain connects TRBV11-2 to TRBJ2-7; the D gene is possibly TRBD2 (6 bases). The clonotype was recovered from a man aged 18 to 30 who had mild COVID-19 (a few samples of this study predate the infection). Cell type and time point are not known. Input material: PBMCs or a T cell subset sorted from them (not recorded which). CDR3 residues: CASSKRDFAYEQYF. The CDR3 bases are TGTGCCAGCAGCAAACGGGACTTCGCCTACGAGCAGTACTTC.